The 18 T cell receptor beta chains listed next were all sequenced from one sample in a study of response to subunit inactivated influenza vaccine. Using its own MiXCR run on the RT-PCR reads, TCRdb lists one record per CDR3 protein. The sample holds 550,000 to 800,000 distinct CDR3 sequences; roughly 14% are singletons and the top ten take 5.5% to 8%. Material: PBMCs from blood, obtained 14 to 15 days before vaccination. The receptors stem from a man aged 45-65 years who received an inactivated influenza vaccine.

The sample holds a few counts of this clonotype. The chain uses TRBV12-3 or TRBV12-4 and TRBJ2-7; D is unclear. The CDR3 is 13 residues long. V was pared by 2 bases and J by 2 bases, with 7 bases between. Written as DNA, the CDR3 is TGTGCCAGCAGTTTATCAGACGCCTACGAGCAGTACTTC. This encodes CASSLSDAYEQYF.

This clonotype occurred once. The J gene is TRBJ2-1, the V gene TRBV27, with 11 bases that match TRBD2. Germline assignment: CDR1 MNHEY and CDR2 SMNVEV (reference sequence). The junction had 11 bases not matched to a gene; V was cut back by 3 bases and J by 4 bases. CDR3 length: 18 amino acids. The CDR3 sequence is CASSFEFLAGGNYNEQFF. CDR3 DNA: TGTGCCAGCAGTTTTGAGTTCCTAGCGGGAGGTAATTACAATGAGCAGTTCTTC.

This sequence joins TRBV28 and TRBJ2-6, with 7 bases fitting TRBD1. The CDR3 spans 16 residues. Per germline, CDR1 MDHEN and CDR2 SYDVKM. V dropped 8 bases and J dropped 0; count of bases not matched to a gene: 7. CDR3 amino acids: CASWTGFGSGANVLTF. For the CDR3, the DNA is TGTGCCAGCTGGACAGGTTTCGGCTCTGGGGCCAACGTCCTGACTTTC.

This clonotype has a handful of counts. This chain connects TRBV7-3 to TRBJ2-1; D uncertain. Germline assignment: CDR1 SGHTA and CDR2 FQGTGA. The V end was cut by 1 base, the J end by 8 bases, with 18 bases between. The CDR3 sequence is 16 residues long. The CDR3 sequence: CASSLMGNGVGDEQFF. The CDR3 coding sequence is TGTGCCAGCAGCTTAATGGGAAATGGAGTAGGCGATGAGCAGTTCTTC. Based on the CDR3 plus reference TRBV7-3 and TRBJ2-1, the full variable domain is GAGVSQTPSNKVTEKGKYVELRCDPISGHTALYWYRQSLGQGPEFLIYFQGTGAADDSGLPNDRFFAVRPEGSVSTLKIQRTERGDSAVYLCASSLMGNGVGDEQFFGPGTRLTVL.

At least ten counts were recorded for this clonotype. The rearrangement uses TRBV28 and TRBJ2-3; D unresolved. The V and J ends lost 2 bases and 0 bases respectively, with 9 bases between them. The CDR3 is 15 residues long. Per the germline V gene, CDR1 is MDHEN and CDR2 is SYDVKM. In DNA form, the CDR3 reads TGTGCCAGCAGTTTAGCGCTCGATAGCACAGATACGCAGTATTTT. Its protein product is CASSLALDSTDTQYF.

V is TRBV25-1 and J is TRBJ2-6, with D perhaps matching TRBD2 (7 bases). Deletions cut 3 bases from V and 1 base from J, with 19 bases between. The CDR3 is 19 amino acids. The germline CDR1 and CDR2 sequences are MGHDK and SYGVNS. CDR3 sequence (DNA): TGTGCCAGCAGTGATAGGGGGGGGGAGCCGGCGTCTGGGGCCAACGTCCTGACTTTC. Its translation is CASSDRGGEPASGANVLTF.

This clonotype appeared many times. The CDR3 region has the DNA TGTGCCAGCAGCGTAGGCCTAGATACGCAGTATTTT. It encodes CASSVGLDTQYF. The chain is built from TRBV9 and TRBJ2-3; no clear D gene. The CDR3 loop spans 12 amino acids. V shed 0 bases and J shed 5 bases, with 4 bases lying between them. Per germline, CDR1 SGDLS and CDR2 YYNGEE.

V is TRBV7-6 and J is TRBJ1-5; no clear D gene. V gave up 1 base and J gave up 7 bases, with 11 bases separating them. Germline lookup yields CDR1 SGHVS and CDR2 FNYEAQ. CDR3 length: 14 amino acids. DNA for the CDR3: TGTGCCAGCAGCTTAGGTGGAGGGCGCCAGCCCCAGCATTTT. Its translation: CASSLGGGRQPQHF.

At least ten counts were recorded for this clonotype. This chain connects TRBV12-3 or TRBV12-4 to TRBJ2-1, with D perhaps matching TRBD1 (6 bases). Between the trimmed V and J ends, which lost 0 bases and 16 bases, there was a span of 13 bases. The CDR3 is 12 amino acids. Here the CDR3 reads CASSLAQGQLFF. CDR3 coding DNA: TGTGCCAGCAGTTTAGCGCAAGGACAGCTTTTCTTC.

This chain links TRBV11-1 with TRBJ1-1; tentatively, D is TRBD1 (6 bases). The germline gives CDR1 SGHAT, CDR2 FQDESV (reference sequence). The length of the CDR3 is 17 residues. Between the trimmed V and J ends, which lost 4 bases and 0 bases, there was a span of 18 bases. The CDR3 coding sequence is TGTGCCAGCAGCTCGGGGACTTGGGGGGACATGAACACTGAAGCTTTCTTT. This sequence encodes CASSSGTWGDMNTEAFF.

This clonotype turned up a few times. The chain is built from TRBV7-2 and TRBJ2-1; 8 nucleotides line up with TRBD1. Germline CDR1 SGHTA, CDR2 FQGNSA. Trimming at V came to 10 bases and at J to 5 bases, leaving 10 bases not matched to a gene. The CDR3 has 14 amino acids. The CDR3 region is CATRRGQVNNEQFF. The CDR3 nucleotides read TGTGCCACGAGGCGGGGACAGGTTAACAATGAGCAGTTCTTC.

This clonotype was observed many times. The chain links TRBV28 to TRBJ2-7, with D possibly matching TRBD2 (5 bases). CDR3 length equals 13 residues. Trimming left V 6 bases short and J 0 bases short, with 9 bases between. Germline V gives CDR1 MDHEN, CDR2 SYDVKM. In nucleotides, the CDR3 is TGTGCCAGCAGGATAACTAGCTCCTACGAGCAGTACTTC. It is translated as CASRITSSYEQYF.

This clonotype has ten or more counts. The chain couples TRBV19 to TRBJ1-5; 7 bases agree with TRBD1. The length of the CDR3 is 15 residues. In germline, CDR1 is LNHDA, CDR2 SQIVND (reference sequence). V shed 7 bases, J shed 0 bases, and the junction held 6 bases outside the gene matches. The CDR3, as DNA: TGTGCCAGTACCGGAACAGGGGCTAGCAATCAGCCCCAGCATTTT. Translated, it gives CASTGTGASNQPQHF.

In its sample, this clonotype was seen many times. The rearrangement joins TRBV20-1 to TRBJ2-1, with D uncertain. The CDR3 is made up of 14 amino acids. V was cut by 6 bases and J by 3 bases, with 15 bases left in between. The germline gives CDR1 DFQATT, CDR2 SNEGSKA (reference sequence). The CDR3 coding sequence is TGCAGTGCCCACTCCTTACCTAACTACAATGAGCAGTTCTTC. This gives the protein CSAHSLPNYNEQFF.

The V and J genes are TRBV29-1 and TRBJ2-5, with a tentative D call TRBD1 (6 bases). Germline V gives CDR1 SQVTM, CDR2 ANQGSEA. V gave up 7 bases and J gave up 5 bases, with 20 bases separating them. The CDR3 covers 14 residues. The CDR3 sequence: CSGKQGTGGETQYF. CDR3 bases: TGCAGCGGAAAACAGGGTACTGGTGGGGAGACCCAGTACTTC.

The J gene is TRBJ2-3, the V gene TRBV4-3; D possibly uses TRBD1 or TRBD2 (7 bases each). CDR1 and CDR2 from the germline V gene are LGHNA and YSLEER. This CDR3 comprises 16 residues. The ends were cut back, 0 bases at V and 7 bases at J, with 17 bases in the middle. The CDR3: CASSQDRGGISNTQYF. The CDR3 DNA is TGCGCCAGCAGCCAAGACAGGGGGGGGATTTCAAATACGCAGTATTTT.

To note about this clonotype: Possible read error: a much larger clone is one base away. V and J are TRBV5-1 and TRBJ2-1, with TRBD2 matching over 8 bases. Germline V gives CDR1 SGHRS, CDR2 YFSETQ. The CDR3 runs 14 residues. In DNA, the CDR3 is TGCGCCAGCAGCTTTTCGGGGGGGCCACATGAGCAGATCTTC. It specifies CASSFSGGPHEQIF.

The chain couples TRBV21-1 to TRBJ2-3; the DNA was not used to check the table's D call, TRBD1. TRBV21-1 is a recognized pseudogene. CDR3 length: 16 residues. CDR3 sequence reads: CASSKDAGHSTDTQYF. CDR3 nucleotides: TGTGCCAGCAGCAAGGATGCGGGACATAGCACAGATACGCAGTATTTT.